This T cell receptor (beta chain) is from a study of T cell repertoires in cytomegalovirus infection. Across the whole study: Public TCR beta signature analysis indicated the presence of both CMV infection and matching HLA type. Study findings and constraints: Ex vivo, HLA-C-restricted CMV-specific TCR beta clonotypes prevailed over the rest of the response. Cumulative public TCR beta family frequency identified CMV carriers with the relevant HLA.

This CDR3 is built from 16 residues. From germline, CDR1 is SNHLY and CDR2 FYNNEI. Trimming removed 3 bases at V and 0 bases at J, with 13 bases between. TCRdb re-analysed the reads in MiXCR, keeping a single row per CDR3 protein. The table lists about 150,000 distinct CDR3 sequences, 20% to 25% of them singletons. This clonotype was seen a few times. Its antigen is currently unknown. This TCR came from a human donor in good health (CMV status not recorded). Some clones in this sample may be carry-over from other donors' samples. The J gene is TRBJ2-3, the V gene TRBV2; D gene uncertain. The sequenced material came from PBMCs. Here the CDR3 DNA reads TGTGCCAGCAGTGACCCAGCGCCTCTTAGCACAGATACGCAGTATTTT. Its translation: CASSDPAPLSTDTQYF.